This TCR beta chain derives from a study of OX40 agonist ivuxolimab in advanced cancers. Study summary: Prior anti-PD-1, anti-PD-L1 or anti-CTLA-4 therapy did not bar entry, and less than 50% had some.

General study points: In CD8+ T cells, expanded clones were on average more numerous than in CD4+.

Germline-derived CDR1 and CDR2 are SGHRS and YFSETQ. The CDR3 contains 17 residues. V gave up 0 bases and J gave up 1 base, with 13 bases separating them. Produced via immunoSEQ multiplex PCR; TCRdb's table is partial and in-frame only. The sample includes 45,000 to 70,000 clones, roughly 90% of them seen just once. Blood sampling was done at baseline, cycle 4 day 1, and cycle 7 day 1. This clone was found once. Its antigen remains unidentified. The sample in question was CD4+ or CD8+ T cells sorted from blood, obtained in a trial of the OX40 agonist ivuxolimab. The chain couples TRBV5-1 to TRBJ1-4, with D uncertain. The clonotype was recovered from an adult with an advanced solid tumor such as melanoma, head and neck, liver or kidney cancer. CDR3: CASSLVASGETNEKLFF. The CDR3 nucleotides read TGCGCCAGCAGCTTGGTGGCTAGCGGAGAAACTAATGAAAAACTGTTTTTT. Full variable domain (remainder filled in from reference TRBV5-1 and TRBJ1-4): KAGVTQTPRYLIKTRGQQVTLSCSPISGHRSVSWYQQTPGQGLQFLFEYFSETQRNKGNFPGRFSGRQFSNSRSEMNVSTLELGDSALYLCASSLVASGETNEKLFFGSGTQLSVL.